Listed here are 27 T cell receptor beta chains from one sample, sequenced in a study of blood T cell repertoires in COVID-19. Assay: immunoSEQ multiplex PCR; the TCRdb copy retains only in-frame clones and omits some. This table has roughly 150,000 clones, 76% appearing once. Sequencing used peripheral blood. These receptors were taken from a woman older than 75 with acute or convalescent COVID-19.

There are a few counts of this clone. The chain carries TRBV7-2 and TRBJ2-7; the match to TRBD2 covers 10 bases. The CDR3 is made up of 14 amino acids. Germline loops: CDR1 SGHTA, CDR2 FQGNSA. J was trimmed by 3 bases and V by 5 bases; bases with no gene match: 4. The CDR3 sequence: CASSERLAGYEQYF. The DNA of the CDR3 is TGTGCCAGCAGCGAACGACTAGCGGGCTACGAGCAGTACTTC.

The chain links TRBV6-5 to TRBJ1-5, with 9 bases lining up with TRBD1. CDR3 length: 14 amino acids. V trimming: 2 bases; J trimming: 8 bases; junction bases outside the gene matches: 4. Germline values: CDR1 MNHEY, CDR2 SVGAGI. The CDR3 DNA sequence: TGTGCCAGCAGTTACGGGACAGGGACGAAGCCCCAGCATTTT. Protein sequence: CASSYGTGTKPQHF.

The CDR3: CASSESLAVNYNEQFF. CDR3 coding DNA: TGCGCCAGCAGTGAGTCCCTAGCGGTTAACTACAATGAGCAGTTCTTC. The V call is TRBV10-1, the J call TRBJ2-1; TRBD2 matches at 7 bases. Per the germline V gene, CDR1 is WNHNN and CDR2 is SYGVQD (reference sequence). V lost 0 bases to trimming and J lost 3 bases; unmatched junction nucleotides: 5. This CDR3 has 16 residues.

The CDR3 bases are TGTGCCATCAGTGAGTCGACGGGCGGGAGGGCCCAAGAGACCCAGTACTTC. Protein product: CAISESTGGRAQETQYF. V is TRBV10-3 and J is TRBJ2-5, with 9 bases that match TRBD2. Germline-derived CDR1 and CDR2 are ENHRY and SYGVKD. V trimming: 0 bases; J trimming: 1 base; junction bases outside the gene matches: 6. The CDR3 extends over 17 amino acids.

The chain has TRBV27 and TRBJ1-1, with D maybe TRBD1 (6 bases). V lost 9 bases to trimming and J lost 1 base, with 12 bases between them. Per the germline V gene, CDR1 is MNHEY and CDR2 is SMNVEV (reference sequence). CDR3 length: 13 residues. The CDR3 protein is CASAWGPNTEAFF. CDR3 in DNA: TGTGCCAGTGCCTGGGGGCCGAACACTGAAGCTTTCTTT.

V and J are TRBV19 and TRBJ1-1; perhaps TRBD1 as D (5 bases). The germline V and J ends were trimmed by 7 bases and 1 base, with 13 bases remaining between them. CDR3 size: 14 residues. Germline CDR1 LNHDA, CDR2 SQIVND (reference sequence). CDR3 nucleotides: TGTGCCAGTAAAACGACAGCTTCGAACACTGAAGCTTTCTTT. Protein: CASKTTASNTEAFF.

Turning to this clone: Other DNA sequences in this specimen translate into the identical CDR3. V usage is TRBV6-5 and J usage is TRBJ1-1; no clear D. V lost 0 bases and J lost 1, with 6 bases in between. The CDR3 spans 14 residues. Germline values: CDR1 MNHEY, CDR2 SVGAGI. The CDR3 region has the DNA TGTGCCAGCAGTTACTCGGGAGGGAACACTGAAGCTTTCTTT. This translates into CASSYSGGNTEAFF.

This CDR3 reads CASSPTSYYGELFF. As DNA, the CDR3 is TGTGCCAGCAGCCCGACTAGCTATTACGGGGAGCTGTTTTTT. This rearrangement joins TRBV6-2 or TRBV6-3 to TRBJ2-2, with TRBD2 matching over 7 bases. V lost 6 bases to trimming and J lost 7 bases; unmatched junction nucleotides: 8. The CDR3 loop spans 14 amino acids. Germline CDR1 is MNHEY and CDR2 is SVGEGT.

The rearrangement uses TRBV25-1 and TRBJ1-2; the D gene is possibly TRBD1 (6 bases). The CDR3 has 15 residues. From germline, CDR1 is MGHDK and CDR2 SYGVNS. Trimming shortened V by 7 bases and J by 5 bases, and 20 bases separated the two germline ends. The CDR3 coding sequence is TGTGCCAGCACCCCCTCGGCAGGGGCTAGATATGGCTACACCTTC. It translates to CASTPSAGARYGYTF.

The rearrangement uses TRBV18 and TRBJ1-1, with 8 bases matching TRBD1. V shed 4 bases and J 0 bases; nucleotides not matched to a gene: 10. The CDR3 contains 17 residues. From germline, CDR1 is KGHSH and CDR2 LQKENI. The CDR3 coding sequence is TGTGCCAGCTCACTTGGGACAGGACTGGGACTGAACACTGAAGCTTTCTTT. Its protein is CASSLGTGLGLNTEAFF. Full variable domain (remainder filled in from reference TRBV18 and TRBJ1-1): NAGVMQNPRHLVRRRGQEARLRCSPMKGHSHVYWYRQLPEEGLKFMVYLQKENIIDESGMPKERFSAEFPKEGPSILRIQQVVRGDSAAYFCASSLGTGLGLNTEAFFGQGTRLTVV.

The chain combines TRBV12-5 with TRBJ2-1; possible D gene TRBD1, 6 bases. CDR1 and CDR2 from the germline V gene are LGHNT and FRNRAP. The V end was cut by 5 bases, the J end by 6 bases, with 14 bases between. CDR3 length: 14 residues. CDR3 loop: CASGQDRIINEQFF. In DNA, the CDR3 is TGTGCTAGTGGTCAGGACAGAATCATCAATGAGCAGTTCTTC.

The chain carries TRBV5-1 and TRBJ1-1; no clear D gene. Germline CDR1 and CDR2: SGHRS and YFSETQ. V shed 5 bases and J shed 2 bases, with 16 bases lying between them. The CDR3 consists of 15 residues. As DNA, the CDR3 is TGCGCCAGCAGGGGCGGGAGAGCAACTAACACTGAAGCTTTCTTT. Translating it yields CASRGGRATNTEAFF.

This chain uses TRBV6-5 with TRBJ2-5; 10 bases agree with TRBD1. The germline gives CDR1 MNHEY, CDR2 SVGAGI. The V gene end was trimmed by 4 bases and the J gene end by 5 bases; junction bases not matched to a gene: 7. This CDR3 has 15 residues. The CDR3 loop is CASSSGTGEFETQYF. The CDR3 coding sequence is TGTGCCAGCAGTTCCGGGACAGGGGAGTTTGAGACCCAGTACTTC.

V and J are TRBV7-3 and TRBJ2-2; tentative D call: TRBD2 (6 bases). V was shortened by 5 bases and J by 6 bases, with 13 bases between the two germline ends. Germline CDR1 is SGHTA and CDR2 is FQGTGA. The CDR3 is made up of 14 amino acids. CDR3 residues: CASSLLGEAGELFF. CDR3 nucleotide sequence: TGTGCCAGCAGCCTTTTGGGGGAGGCCGGGGAGCTGTTTTTT.

This rearrangement joins TRBV14 to TRBJ2-7, with 9 nucleotides matching TRBD1. The trim removed 1 base at V and 7 bases at J, leaving 11 bases unmatched. The CDR3 loop spans 16 amino acids. Germline CDR1 is SGHDN and CDR2 is FVKESK. Written as DNA, the CDR3 is TGTGCCAGCAGCCAAGTAGTCCCGGGACAGGGAGTTGAGCAGTACTTC. It yields the protein CASSQVVPGQGVEQYF.

The chain joins TRBV5-4 to TRBJ2-7; 8 bases align to TRBD1. Trimming cost V 2 bases and J 6 bases; bases outside gene matches: 1. Germline CDR1 and CDR2: SGHNT and YYREEE (reference sequence). The CDR3 has 12 amino acids. In DNA, the CDR3 is TGTGCCAGCAGCTTTGACAGGGGCGAGCAGTACTTC. It yields the protein CASSFDRGEQYF. Variable domain in full (rest from reference TRBV5-4 and TRBJ2-7): ETGVTQSPTHLIKTRGQQVTLRCSSQSGHNTVSWYQQALGQGPQFIFQYYREEENGRGNFPPRFSGLQFPNYSSELNVNALELDDSALYLCASSFDRGEQYFGPGTRLTVT.

This chain uses TRBV3-1 (or the pseudogene TRBV3-2) with TRBJ1-5; no reliable D call. Trimming took 2 bases from V and 1 from J, leaving 9 bases between them. The CDR3 is 15 residues long. Germline V CDR1 and CDR2: LGHDT, YNNKEL (reference sequence). CDR3 bases: TGTGCCAGCAGCCAAACTAGTGGCAGCAATCAGCCCCAGCATTTT. This codes for CASSQTSGSNQPQHF.

The chain joins TRBV15 to TRBJ2-7, with TRBD2 identical over 8 bases. The CDR3 is 18 amino acids. In germline, CDR1 is LNHNV, CDR2 YYDKDF (reference sequence). V shed 0 bases and J 3 bases; nucleotides not matched to a gene: 13. The CDR3 nucleotides are TGTGCCACCAGCAGAGATCCCCCCTCCCCAGCGGGGGACTACGAGCAGTACTTC. Protein: CATSRDPPSPAGDYEQYF. Supplemented by reference TRBV15 and TRBJ2-7, the full variable domain reads DAMVIQNPRYQVTQFGKPVTLSCSQTLNHNVMYWYQQKSSQAPKLLFHYYDKDFNNEADTPDNFQSRRPNTSFCFLDIRSPGLGDTAMYLCATSRDPPSPAGDYEQYFGPGTRLTVT.

The chain is built from TRBV10-3 and TRBJ2-7; 11 bases fit TRBD2. With 3 bases clipped from V and 1 base from J, the junction kept 14 bases outside the gene matches. This CDR3 has 19 residues. Germline values: CDR1 ENHRY, CDR2 SYGVKD. This CDR3 is CAISEQTGLAGGRSYEQYF. The CDR3 nucleotides are TGTGCCATCAGTGAACAAACGGGGCTAGCGGGGGGACGGTCCTACGAGCAGTACTTC.

The chain links TRBV19 to TRBJ1-2; D not resolved. This CDR3 comprises 12 residues. Trimming took 3 bases from V and 4 from J, leaving 6 bases between them. Per germline, CDR1 LNHDA and CDR2 SQIVND (reference sequence). Here the CDR3 DNA reads TGTGCCAGTAGTATTAGCTTCTATGGCTACACCTTC. It encodes CASSISFYGYTF.

This chain's CDR3 is CASSWDRETEAFF. DNA of the CDR3: TGTGCCAGCAGTTGGGACAGGGAAACTGAAGCTTTCTTT. The chain carries TRBV6-5 and TRBJ1-1; 9 nucleotides agree with TRBD1. The CDR3 is made up of 13 amino acids. V lost 4 bases and J lost 5; bases outside the gene matches: 2. The germline V gene encodes CDR1 MNHEY and CDR2 SVGAGI.

The rearrangement links TRBV18 to TRBJ2-5, with 7 bases that match TRBD1. The germline V gene encodes CDR1 KGHSH and CDR2 LQKENI. Trimming at V came to 6 bases and at J to 1 base, leaving 5 bases not matched to a gene. The CDR3 has 14 amino acids. The CDR3 sequence: CASSRTGVQETQYF. The CDR3 DNA follows: TGTGCCAGCTCGCGGACAGGCGTCCAAGAGACCCAGTACTTC.

V usage is TRBV6-5 and J usage is TRBJ2-3; maybe TRBD2 (5 bases). The CDR3 loop spans 14 amino acids. The V gene lost 7 bases and the J gene lost 5 bases, with 16 bases spanning the gap. Germline CDR1 and CDR2: MNHEY and SVGAGI. The CDR3 nucleotides are TGTGCCAGCACCGGAGGTAGTTTGAAAGATACGCAGTATTTT. This encodes CASTGGSLKDTQYF.

This chain connects TRBV7-2 to TRBJ2-1; 15 nucleotides agree with TRBD2. Germline-derived CDR1 and CDR2 are SGHTA and FQGNSA. This CDR3 has 17 residues. V shed 1 base, J shed 7 bases, and the junction held 5 bases outside the gene matches. The CDR3 DNA reads TGTGCCAGCAGCTTAGAACGGACTAGCGGGAGGGGTAATGAGCAGTTCTTC. Amino acids: CASSLERTSGRGNEQFF.

The CDR3 loop is CASSQSGGAEGYEQYF. The CDR3 region has the DNA TGTGCCAGCAGCCAGTCGGGAGGAGCGGAGGGCTACGAGCAGTACTTC. The V call is TRBV9, the J call TRBJ2-7; 7 bases align to TRBD2. V lost 4 bases, J lost 3 bases, and 13 bases stayed unmatched. CDR1 is SGDLS and CDR2 is YYNGEE in the germline V gene. The CDR3 totals 16 residues.

V gene TRBV11-3 combines with J gene TRBJ2-2, with 9 bases that match TRBD2. Germline assignment: CDR1 SGHNT and CDR2 YENEEA. V lost 5 bases to trimming and J lost 4 bases; unmatched junction nucleotides: 11. This CDR3 has 17 amino acids. DNA for the CDR3: TGTGCCAGCAGCCCCCGGGGTAGCGGGAGAGGCACCGGGGAGCTGTTTTTT. It codes for CASSPRGSGRGTGELFF.

Notes on this clone: Other DNA sequences from this sample encode an identical CDR3 as well. This chain uses TRBV5-1 with TRBJ1-2, with D possibly TRBD1 on 5 matching bases. V was shortened by 4 bases and J by 1 base, with 8 bases between the two germline ends. The CDR3 covers 13 residues. CDR1 and CDR2 (germline): SGHRS, YFSETQ. Here the CDR3 reads CASSPDSNYGYTF. DNA for the CDR3: TGCGCCAGCAGCCCTGACAGTAACTATGGCTACACCTTC.